Presented here are 15 T cell receptor beta chains from one specimen sequenced in a study of shared clonotypes between healthy human individuals. Measured with immunoSEQ multiplex PCR; TCRdb has only the in-frame clones, and not every one. Of roughly 1,500,000 clones listed, 98% to 99% are singletons. The sample taken for sequencing was naive CD4+ T cells sorted from blood. Subset of the sample: CD45RA+ positively selected. These receptors were collected from a man under 40 in good health.

This clone appeared a single time. The chain employs TRBV5-6 and TRBJ2-1; 13 nucleotides line up with TRBD2. CDR3 size: 16 residues. Germline CDR1 reads SGHDT; CDR2 reads YYEEEE. Trimming took 4 bases from V and 2 from J; bases not matched to a gene: 3. CDR3 amino acids: CASSAGLAGAYNEQFF. DNA of the CDR3: TGTGCCAGCAGCGCCGGACTAGCGGGGGCCTACAATGAGCAGTTCTTC. The whole variable domain, remainder taken from reference TRBV5-6 and TRBJ2-1, is DAGVTQSPTHLIKTRGQQVTLRCSPKSGHDTVSWYQQALGQGPQFIFQYYEEEERQRGNFPDRFSGHQFPNYSSELNVNALLLGDSALYLCASSAGLAGAYNEQFFGPGTRLTVL.

Comments on this clone: The germline gene is not matched at one end of the junction; a read error may be the cause. V and J are TRBV19 and TRBJ2-2, with no clear D. The CDR3 covers 11 residues. Per germline, CDR1 LNHDA and CDR2 SQIVND (reference sequence). CDR3 amino acids: CATLNIGELFF. DNA for the CDR3: TGTGCCACTCTAAACATCGGGGAGCTGTTTTTT.

V usage is TRBV5-5 and J usage is TRBJ2-3, with 7 positions matching TRBD1. Germline CDR1 and CDR2: SGHKS and YYEKEE (reference sequence). V lost 0 bases, J lost 4 bases, and 5 bases stayed unmatched. This CDR3 contains 15 residues. CDR3 loop: CASSLETGIPDTQYF. CDR3 sequence (DNA): TGTGCCAGCAGCTTGGAGACAGGGATCCCAGATACGCAGTATTTT.

The chain carries TRBV28 and TRBJ1-1; 7 bases map to TRBD1. This CDR3 has 10 amino acids. The junction had 6 bases not matched to a gene; V was cut back by 10 bases and J by 10 bases. CDR1 and CDR2 from the germline V gene are MDHEN and SYDVKM. CDR3 amino acids: CATRGIRAFF. The CDR3 nucleotides read TGTGCCACCAGGGGGATCCGAGCTTTCTTT.

V gene TRBV19 combines with J gene TRBJ2-1, with 7 bases lining up with TRBD1. The length of the CDR3 is 14 residues. CDR1 LNHDA and CDR2 SQIVND come from the germline V gene (reference sequence). Losses at the gene ends were 3 bases for V and 8 bases for J; bases not matched to a gene: 7. The CDR3 is CASSISRGTDEQFF. As DNA, the CDR3 is TGTGCCAGTAGTATCAGTAGGGGGACAGATGAGCAGTTCTTC.

V gene TRBV2 combines with J gene TRBJ2-7; 7 nucleotides line up with TRBD2. This CDR3 is 17 amino acids long. CDR1 and CDR2 from the germline V gene are SNHLY and FYNNEI. V lost 5 bases, J lost 0 bases, and 13 bases stayed unmatched. The CDR3 protein is CASSPFPLGGSSYEQYF. Here the CDR3 DNA reads TGTGCCAGCAGTCCCTTCCCACTCGGCGGGAGCTCCTACGAGCAGTACTTC. The full variable domain, its missing parts supplied by reference TRBV2 and TRBJ2-7, is EPEVTQTPSHQVTQMGQEVILRCVPISNHLYFYWYRQILGQKVEFLVSFYNNEISEKSEIFDDQFSVERPDGSNFTLKIRSTKLEDSAMYFCASSPFPLGGSSYEQYFGPGTRLTVT.

This clone was recorded a few times. The gene calls are TRBV5-1 and TRBJ1-1; D is uncertain. Trimming pared 4 bases from V and 0 bases from J, leaving 10 bases between. Germline V gives CDR1 SGHRS, CDR2 YFSETQ. The CDR3 consists of 14 residues. DNA of the CDR3: TGCGCCAGCAGCCAGCTAGGATTGAACACTGAAGCTTTCTTT. Translated: CASSQLGLNTEAFF.

V gene TRBV27 combines with J gene TRBJ2-1, with 8 bases matching TRBD2. This CDR3 region has 13 residues. J was trimmed by 6 bases and V by 2 bases; bases with no gene match: 0. CDR1 and CDR2 (germline): MNHEY, SMNVEV (reference sequence). The CDR3 spells CASSLTSGNEQFF. The CDR3 nucleotides are TGTGCCAGCAGTTTAACTAGCGGCAATGAGCAGTTCTTC.

This chain connects TRBV6-5 to TRBJ2-1; D is ambiguous. CDR1 MNHEY and CDR2 SVGAGI come from the germline V gene. V lost 0 bases and J 7 bases, leaving 7 bases between the germline ends. The CDR3 is 13 residues long. CDR3 sequence (DNA): TGTGCCAGCAGTTACTCGAGCAGGAATGAGCAGTTCTTC. Protein product: CASSYSSRNEQFF.

This clone showed up just once. The V call is TRBV5-1, the J call TRBJ2-7, with a tentative D call TRBD2 (5 bases). The CDR3 runs to 16 residues. Looked up from germline, CDR1 is SGHRS and CDR2 is YFSETQ. Trimming pared 0 bases from V and 0 bases from J, leaving 13 bases between. The CDR3 nucleotides are TGCGCCAGCAGCTTGGTCGAGGGCCATAGCTCCTACGAGCAGTACTTC. This codes for CASSLVEGHSSYEQYF.

CDR3 protein: CASSESKGQGKTDTQYF. Here the CDR3 DNA reads TGCGCCAGCAGTGAGTCCAAGGGACAGGGTAAAACAGATACGCAGTATTTT. V is TRBV10-2 and J is TRBJ2-3; the match to TRBD1 covers 9 bases. The V gene end was trimmed by 0 bases and the J gene end by 3 bases; junction bases not matched to a gene: 7. CDR3 length: 17 amino acids. The germline gives CDR1 WSHSY, CDR2 SAAADI.

The CDR3 protein is CAISSGTGGYEQYF. CDR3 sequence (DNA): TGTGCCATCAGCTCCGGGACAGGGGGCTACGAGCAGTACTTC. V is TRBV10-3 and J is TRBJ2-7; 11 bases are shared with TRBD1. This CDR3 is 14 amino acids long. With V trimmed by 6 bases and J by 3 bases, 4 bases remained unmatched. Germline CDR1 ENHRY, CDR2 SYGVKD.

J is TRBJ2-5 and V is TRBV5-1, with D perhaps TRBD2 (7 bases). This CDR3 spans 13 amino acids. Deletions cut 7 bases from V and 4 bases from J, with 14 bases between. CDR1 is SGHRS and CDR2 is YFSETQ in the germline V gene. The CDR3 loop is CASGGGRAETQYF. In nucleotides, the CDR3 is TGCGCCAGCGGGGGGGGCAGAGCAGAGACCCAGTACTTC.

The V gene is TRBV7-7, the J gene TRBJ2-3; TRBD2 agrees at 10 bases. Germline trimming cut 4 bases from V and 8 bases from J; bases unmatched to any gene: 18. The germline gives CDR1 SSHAT, CDR2 FNYEAQ (reference sequence). The CDR3 has 18 residues. The CDR3 region has the DNA TGTGCCAGCAGCTCAGAGCTAATAGCGGGAGGACGATCGATTACGCAGTATTTT. Its protein is CASSSELIAGGRSITQYF. The whole variable domain, remainder taken from reference TRBV7-7 and TRBJ2-3, is GAGVSQSPRYKVTKRGQDVTLRCDPISSHATLYWYQQALGQGPEFLTYFNYEAQPDKSGLPSDRFSAERPEGSISTLTIQRTEQRDSAMYRCASSSELIAGGRSITQYFGPGTRLTVL.

This chain joins TRBV6-5 and TRBJ2-3, with 9 bases identical to TRBD2. The CDR3 consists of 16 residues. J lost 3 bases, V lost 1 base, and 5 bases had no gene match. Germline V gene sequence: CDR1 MNHEY, CDR2 SVGAGI. The CDR3 loop is CASSYLRAGGTDTQYF. CDR3 in DNA: TGTGCCAGCAGTTACTTACGCGCGGGAGGGACAGATACGCAGTATTTT.